This TCR beta chain was observed in a study of radiation and T cells in renal cell carcinoma. Looking at the study overall: Nephrectomy followed 15 Gy stereotactic body radiation by 4 weeks.

The assay was immunoSEQ multiplex PCR, and TCRdb's table has in-frame clones only and misses some. The sample lists about 130,000 clones, 70% to 90% occurring once. CDR3 size: 15 residues. CDR1 is SEHNR, CDR2 FQNEAQ, per germline (reference sequence). Between the trimmed V and J ends, which lost 1 base and 4 bases, there was a span of 13 bases. Time point specified: baseline pretreatment blood. Regarding treatment: 15 Gy SBRT to primary tumor, nephrectomy 4 weeks later. This clonotype originated in a woman aged 45-59 years with renal cell carcinoma. The gene calls are TRBV7-9 and TRBJ1-2; D possibly corresponds to TRBD1 (6 bases). Sequencing was performed on blood, taken from a patient whose treatment included radiotherapy and nephrectomy. The CDR3 bases are TGTGCCAGCAGCTTAGACAGGGAAGGGGGCTATGGCTACACCTTC. Protein sequence: CASSLDREGGYGYTF.